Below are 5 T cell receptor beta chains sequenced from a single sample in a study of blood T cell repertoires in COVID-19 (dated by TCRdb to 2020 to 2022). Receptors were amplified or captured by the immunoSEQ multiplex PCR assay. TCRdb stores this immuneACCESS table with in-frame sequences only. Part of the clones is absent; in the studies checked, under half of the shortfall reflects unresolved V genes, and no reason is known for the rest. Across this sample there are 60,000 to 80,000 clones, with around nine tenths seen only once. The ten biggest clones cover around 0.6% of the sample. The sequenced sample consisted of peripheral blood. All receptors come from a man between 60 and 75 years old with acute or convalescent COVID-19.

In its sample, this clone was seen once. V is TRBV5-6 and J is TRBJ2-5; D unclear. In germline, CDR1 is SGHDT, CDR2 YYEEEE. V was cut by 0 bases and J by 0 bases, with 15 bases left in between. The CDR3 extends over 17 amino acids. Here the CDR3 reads CASSLVAQRSHQETQYF. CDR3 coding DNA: TGTGCCAGCAGCTTGGTGGCCCAGCGTTCCCACCAAGAGACCCAGTACTTC.

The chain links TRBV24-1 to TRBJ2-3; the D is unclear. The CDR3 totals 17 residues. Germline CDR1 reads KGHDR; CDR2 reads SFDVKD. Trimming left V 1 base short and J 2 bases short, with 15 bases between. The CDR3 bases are TGTGCCACCAGTGATTTTGGAGCGCCCACTGCCACAGATACGCAGTATTTT. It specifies CATSDFGAPTATDTQYF.

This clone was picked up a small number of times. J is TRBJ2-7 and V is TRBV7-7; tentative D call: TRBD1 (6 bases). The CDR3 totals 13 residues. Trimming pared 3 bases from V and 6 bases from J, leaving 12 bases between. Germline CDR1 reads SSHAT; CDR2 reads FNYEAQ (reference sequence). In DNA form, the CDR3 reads TGTGCCAGCAGCTTGGAACAGGGTGGCGAGCAGTACTTC. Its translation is CASSLEQGGEQYF.

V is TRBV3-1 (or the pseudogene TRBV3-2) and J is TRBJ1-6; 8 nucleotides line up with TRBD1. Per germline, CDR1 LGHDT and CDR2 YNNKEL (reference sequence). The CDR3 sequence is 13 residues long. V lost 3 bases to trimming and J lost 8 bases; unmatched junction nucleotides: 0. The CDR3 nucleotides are TGTGCCAGCAGCCAGACAGGGGATTCACCCCTCCACTTT. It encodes CASSQTGDSPLHF.

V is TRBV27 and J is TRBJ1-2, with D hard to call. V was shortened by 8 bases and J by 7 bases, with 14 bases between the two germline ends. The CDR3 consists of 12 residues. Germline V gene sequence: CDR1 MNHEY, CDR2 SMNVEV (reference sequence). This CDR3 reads CASRSREGGYTF. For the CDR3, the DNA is TGTGCCAGCCGCTCGAGGGAGGGTGGCTACACCTTC.